The 5 T cell receptor beta chains reported below all come from one sample, sequenced in a study of long-term antiretroviral therapy in people with HIV. Run at survey level, the immunoSEQ assay was version v3.0. Here immunoSEQ multiplex PCR was the method, and the copy in TCRdb shows in-frame clones only, minus some. The table shows about 21,000 clones, with approximately 80% occurring only once. The source material was unsorted PBMCs, sampled 0.2 years after starting antiretroviral therapy. The receptors here all came from a woman aged 30 to 39 with HIV.

The chain uses TRBV13 and TRBJ2-2; 7 bases map to TRBD1. V trimming: 5 bases; J trimming: 7 bases; junction bases outside the gene matches: 1. Germline-derived CDR1 and CDR2 are PRHDT and FYEKMQ (reference sequence). The CDR3 has 12 amino acids. The CDR3 DNA reads as TGTGCCAGCAGCCAGGGGGTCGGGGAGCTGTTTTTT. Residues: CASSQGVGELFF.

The chain employs TRBV5-6 and TRBJ1-2; the D is unclear. With 3 bases removed from V and 4 bases from J, the gap between germline ends came to 10 bases. Germline CDR1 reads SGHDT; CDR2 reads YYEEEE. The length of the CDR3 is 13 residues. CDR3 sequence: CASSSRGSYGYTF. The DNA of the CDR3 is TGTGCCAGCAGCTCGCGGGGATCCTATGGCTACACCTTC.

This clone was recorded once. J is TRBJ1-2 and V is TRBV6-5; possible D gene TRBD1, 6 bases. Per the germline V gene, CDR1 is MNHEY and CDR2 is SVGAGI. Trimming removed 5 bases from V and 3 bases from J, with 13 bases in between. The CDR3 contains 14 residues. CDR3: CASSGGGKHYGYTF. CDR3 DNA: TGTGCCAGCAGTGGGGGGGGCAAGCACTATGGCTACACCTTC.

As DNA, the CDR3 is TGTGCCAGCAGCGCCCGGACAGGGAGAGGCTACGAGCAGTACGTC. It codes for CASSARTGRGYEQYV. This chain connects TRBV11-2 to TRBJ2-7, with 8 bases matching TRBD1. The CDR3 runs 15 residues. Trimming removed 5 bases from V and 3 bases from J; junction bases left unmatched: 9. Looked up from germline, CDR1 is SGHAT and CDR2 is FQNNGV.

This sequence joins TRBV20-1 and TRBJ2-5; D could derive from TRBD1 or TRBD2 (5 bases each). Germline V lookup: CDR1 DFQATT, CDR2 SNEGSKA (reference sequence). Trimming removed 5 bases from V and 5 bases from J, with 9 bases in between. The CDR3 covers 11 residues. This CDR3 reads CSARGRETQYF. In DNA, the CDR3 is TGCAGTGCTCGGGGCCGGGAGACCCAGTACTTC.